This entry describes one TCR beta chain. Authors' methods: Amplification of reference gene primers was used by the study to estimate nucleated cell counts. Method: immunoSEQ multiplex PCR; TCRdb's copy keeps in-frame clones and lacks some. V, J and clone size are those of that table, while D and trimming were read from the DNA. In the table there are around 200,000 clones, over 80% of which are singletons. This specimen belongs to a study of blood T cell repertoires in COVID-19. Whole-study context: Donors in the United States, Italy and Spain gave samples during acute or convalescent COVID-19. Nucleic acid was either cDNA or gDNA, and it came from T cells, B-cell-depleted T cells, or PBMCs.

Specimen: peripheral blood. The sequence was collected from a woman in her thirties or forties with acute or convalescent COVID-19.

The CDR3: CASSISWTSAEAFF. The DNA of the CDR3 is TGTGCCAGTAGTATCTCTTGGACATCAGCTGAAGCTTTCTTT. The chain employs TRBV19 and TRBJ1-1; D is perhaps TRBD1 (5 bases). The CDR3 is made up of 14 amino acids. Germline V gives CDR1 LNHDA, CDR2 SQIVND (reference sequence). V lost 3 bases to trimming and J lost 6 bases, with 14 bases between them.